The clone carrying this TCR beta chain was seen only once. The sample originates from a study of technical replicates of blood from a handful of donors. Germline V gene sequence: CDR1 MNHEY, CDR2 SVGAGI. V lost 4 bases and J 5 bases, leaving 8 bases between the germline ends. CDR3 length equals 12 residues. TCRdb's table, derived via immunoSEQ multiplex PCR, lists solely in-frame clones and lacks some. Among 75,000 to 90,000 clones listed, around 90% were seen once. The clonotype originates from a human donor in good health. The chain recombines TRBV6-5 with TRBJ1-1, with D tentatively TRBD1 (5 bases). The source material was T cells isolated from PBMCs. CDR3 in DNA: TGTGCCAGCAGTTGGGCAGGGACTGAAGCTTTCTTT. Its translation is CASSWAGTEAFF.